This T cell receptor (beta chain) came from a study of blood T cell repertoires in COVID-19. As for the study in general: Collection of acute and convalescent COVID-19 samples took place in the United States, Italy and Spain. T cells, B-cell-depleted T cells, or PBMCs supplied cDNA or gDNA.

The table came from immunoSEQ multiplex PCR; TCRdb's copy has only in-frame clones and leaves some out. The repertoire has tens of thousands of clones, roughly 85% of them found once; the top ten carry over 30%. V shed 6 bases, J shed 4 bases, and the junction held 17 bases outside the gene matches. This CDR3 contains 17 residues. Per germline, CDR1 PRHDT and CDR2 FYEKMQ (reference sequence). Specimen: peripheral blood. The sequence was collected from a human donor in a cohort sampled during active COVID-19. The genes are TRBV13 and TRBJ1-2, with 7 bases that match TRBD1. CDR3 residues: CASSDPGGRTRGYGYTF. In nucleotides, the CDR3 is TGTGCCAGCAGTGACCCAGGGGGAAGGACAAGAGGCTATGGCTACACCTTC.